Below are 10 T cell receptor beta chains sequenced from a single sample in a study of cytomegalovirus exposure and HLA in healthy donors. Clones were read by immunoSEQ multiplex PCR, and TCRdb kept only the in-frame ones, dropping some. The table shows roughly 130,000 clones, with 70% to 90% occurring only once. Input material: PBMCs. The receptors were sampled from a woman in her thirties in good health and CMV-seropositive.

J is TRBJ2-1 and V is TRBV2; the match to TRBD2 covers 11 bases. CDR1 and CDR2 from the germline V gene are SNHLY and FYNNEI. The CDR3 is made up of 15 amino acids. Germline trimming cut 7 bases from V and 7 bases from J; bases unmatched to any gene: 9. The CDR3: CASTLLSGGANEQFF. In DNA, the CDR3 is TGTGCCAGCACCCTCCTTAGCGGGGGGGCGAATGAGCAGTTCTTC.

The rearrangement links TRBV5-4 to TRBJ2-3; TRBD2 is a possible D gene (6 bases). The CDR3 consists of 14 residues. Germline loops: CDR1 SGHNT, CDR2 YYREEE (reference sequence). V shed 2 bases and J shed 0 bases, with 7 bases lying between them. CDR3 sequence (DNA): TGTGCCAGCAGCTTTAGCGGAAGCACAGATACGCAGTATTTT. This codes for CASSFSGSTDTQYF.

The chain has TRBV5-6 and TRBJ1-5; D remains ambiguous. The CDR3 length is 16 residues. Per germline, CDR1 SGHDT and CDR2 YYEEEE. V lost 0 bases, J lost 7 bases, and 17 bases lay in between. This chain's CDR3 is CASSLAGISPGQPQHF. CDR3 DNA: TGTGCCAGCAGCTTGGCCGGGATTTCCCCCGGGCAGCCCCAGCATTTT.

The V gene is TRBV5-1, the J gene TRBJ1-1, with 8 bases that match TRBD1. Trimming cost V 0 bases and J 6 bases; bases outside gene matches: 4. CDR1 is SGHRS and CDR2 is YFSETQ in the germline V gene. The CDR3 is 14 amino acids. In DNA, the CDR3 is TGCGCCAGCAGCTTGGTGGGGGACAGGTCTGAAGCTTTCTTT. It is translated as CASSLVGDRSEAFF.

This chain connects TRBV9 to TRBJ2-2, with 8 bases that match TRBD2. Germline V gene sequence: CDR1 SGDLS, CDR2 YYNGEE. V shed 3 bases, J shed 4 bases, and the junction held 8 bases outside the gene matches. The CDR3 is made up of 16 amino acids. For the CDR3, the DNA is TGTGCCAGCAGCGCTCGGGAGGGCCCTATCACCGGGGAGCTGTTTTTT. As protein: CASSAREGPITGELFF.

The V call is TRBV2, the J call TRBJ1-2; D might be TRBD1 (6 bases). Germline CDR1 reads SNHLY; CDR2 reads FYNNEI. This CDR3 contains 16 residues. V was cut by 6 bases and J by 0 bases, with 17 bases left in between. The CDR3 nucleotides are TGTGCCAGCAGCCTAAGTGGGGGGGCAGCTAACTATGGCTACACCTTC. It codes for CASSLSGGAANYGYTF.

The V and J genes are TRBV5-1 and TRBJ2-7; 11 bases line up with TRBD2. V lost 1 base and J lost 2; bases outside the gene matches: 5. Germline V gives CDR1 SGHRS, CDR2 YFSETQ. This CDR3 is built from 16 residues. The CDR3 is CASSLQTSGAPYEQYF. The CDR3 DNA reads as TGCGCCAGCAGCTTGCAGACTAGCGGGGCACCCTACGAGCAGTACTTC.

CDR3 nucleotide sequence: TGTGCCAGCAGCTTAGGTTTCGGGCAGCCCCAGCATTTT. It encodes CASSLGFGQPQHF. J is TRBJ1-5 and V is TRBV7-9; unclear D gene. The CDR3 has 13 residues. V lost 1 base, J lost 7 bases, and 8 bases lay in between. Germline lookup yields CDR1 SEHNR and CDR2 FQNEAQ (reference sequence).

V gene TRBV18 combines with J gene TRBJ2-7; possible D gene TRBD2, 5 bases. This CDR3 region has 17 residues. Germline V gives CDR1 KGHSH, CDR2 LQKENI. V lost 3 bases to trimming and J lost 5 bases, with 23 bases between them. This CDR3 is CASSPPIPRETDHEQYF. In DNA form, the CDR3 reads TGTGCCAGCTCACCCCCGATCCCAAGGGAGACTGACCACGAGCAGTACTTC.

J is TRBJ2-1 and V is TRBV29-1; 7 positions match TRBD2. The germline V gene has CDR1 SQVTM and CDR2 ANQGSEA. The V gene end was trimmed by 8 bases and the J gene end by 3 bases; junction bases not matched to a gene: 10. The CDR3 sequence is 14 residues long. CDR3: CSSRALAGYNEQFF. CDR3 nucleotide sequence: TGCAGCTCACGGGCGTTAGCGGGCTACAATGAGCAGTTCTTC.